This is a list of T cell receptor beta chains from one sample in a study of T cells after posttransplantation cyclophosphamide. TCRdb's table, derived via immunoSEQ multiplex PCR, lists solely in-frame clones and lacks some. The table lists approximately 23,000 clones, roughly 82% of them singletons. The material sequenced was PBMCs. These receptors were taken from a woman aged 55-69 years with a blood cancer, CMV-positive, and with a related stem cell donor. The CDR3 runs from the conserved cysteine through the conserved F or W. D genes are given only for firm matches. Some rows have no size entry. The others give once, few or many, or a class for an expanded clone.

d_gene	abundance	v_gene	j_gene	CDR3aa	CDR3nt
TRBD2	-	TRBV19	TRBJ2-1	CASATLAGDYNEQFF	TGTGCCAGTGCCACACTAGCGGGGGATTACAATGAGCAGTTCTTC
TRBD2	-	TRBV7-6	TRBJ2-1	CASSPGTGTSGSEQFF	TGTGCCAGCAGCCCCGGGACCGGGACTAGCGGGAGTGAGCAGTTCTTC
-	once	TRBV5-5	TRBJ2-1	CASSLLALNNEQFF	TGTGCCAGCAGCTTGTTGGCCCTTAACAATGAGCAGTTCTTC
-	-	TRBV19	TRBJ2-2	CASSIPGVGGELFF	TGTGCCAGTAGTATCCCGGGAGTAGGCGGGGAGCTGTTTTTT
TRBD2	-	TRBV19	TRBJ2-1	CASSIELAGGNEQFF	TGTGCCAGTAGTATTGAGCTAGCGGGAGGCAATGAGCAGTTCTTC
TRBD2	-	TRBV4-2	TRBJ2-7	CASSQEFGAGGYEQYF	TGTGCCAGCAGCCAAGAGTTCGGGGCGGGAGGGTACGAGCAGTACTTC
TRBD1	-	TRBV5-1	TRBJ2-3	CASSFTGGYDTQYF	TGCGCCAGCAGTTTCACAGGGGGCTACGATACGCAGTATTTT
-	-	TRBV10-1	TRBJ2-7	CASSESPGGEQYF	TGCGCCAGCAGTGAGTCGCCAGGCGGGGAGCAGTACTTC
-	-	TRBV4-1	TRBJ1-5	CASSPIHSMGNQPQHF	TGCGCCAGCAGCCCGATCCACTCAATGGGCAATCAGCCCCAGCATTTT
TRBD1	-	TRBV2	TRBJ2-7	CASSEIRTGPYEQYF	TGTGCCAGCAGTGAAATCCGGACAGGGCCCTACGAGCAGTACTTC
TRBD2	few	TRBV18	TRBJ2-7	CASSQGLARHEQYF	TGTGCCAGCTCACAAGGACTAGCGAGGCACGAGCAGTACTTC
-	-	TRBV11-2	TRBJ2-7	CASSFGTLYEQYF	TGTGCCAGCAGCTTCGGGACTCTCTACGAGCAGTACTTC
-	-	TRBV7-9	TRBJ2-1	CASSAGPLNEQFF	TGTGCCAGCAGCGCGGGCCCCTTGAATGAGCAGTTCTTC
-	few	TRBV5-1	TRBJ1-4	CASSASPRLDEKLFF	TGCGCCAGCAGCGCCTCACCGCGACTCGATGAAAAACTGTTTTTT
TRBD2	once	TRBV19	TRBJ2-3	CASSIGGGRDTQYF	TGTGCCAGTAGTATTGGCGGGGGAAGAGATACGCAGTATTTT
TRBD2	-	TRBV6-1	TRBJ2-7	CASSMGGFYEQYF	TGTGCCAGCAGTATGGGGGGGTTCTACGAGCAGTACTTC
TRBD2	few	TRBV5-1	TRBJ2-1	CASSPDSGVYNEQFF	TGCGCCAGCAGCCCCGATAGCGGGGTCTACAATGAGCAGTTCTTC
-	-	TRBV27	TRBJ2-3	CASSLSLAASTDTQYF	TGTGCCAGCAGTTTATCTCTAGCAGCCTCCACAGATACGCAGTATTTT
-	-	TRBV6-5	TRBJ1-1	CASSYSTGGFEAFF	TGTGCCAGCAGTTACTCTACGGGGGGCTTTGAAGCTTTCTTT
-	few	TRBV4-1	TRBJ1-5	CASSQVGLSKKSNQPQHF	TGCGCCAGCAGCCAAGTGGGGCTTAGTAAAAAAAGCAATCAGCCCCAGCATTTT
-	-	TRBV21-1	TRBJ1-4	CASSKVDPQGANEKLFF	TGTGCCAGCAGCAAAGTAGATCCACAGGGGGCTAATGAAAAACTGTTTTTT
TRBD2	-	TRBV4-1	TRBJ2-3	CASSQIRGGTSGTSTDTQYF	TGCGCCAGCAGCCAAATACGTGGCGGGACTAGCGGGACGAGCACAGATACGCAGTATTTT
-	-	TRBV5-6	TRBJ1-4	CASSRDTVATNEKLFF	TGTGCCAGCAGCAGGGACACCGTTGCAACTAATGAAAAACTGTTTTTT
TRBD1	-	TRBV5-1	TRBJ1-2	CASSLGSTGNYGYTF	TGCGCCAGCAGCTTGGGCTCGACAGGGAACTATGGCTACACCTTC
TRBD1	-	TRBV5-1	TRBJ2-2	CASAGTANTGELFF	TGCGCCAGCGCCGGGACAGCGAACACCGGGGAGCTGTTTTTT
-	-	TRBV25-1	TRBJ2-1	CASSPAAGSYNEQFF	TGTGCCAGCAGCCCGGCGGCGGGATCCTACAATGAGCAGTTCTTC
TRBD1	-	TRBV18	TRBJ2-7	CASSPSLGQGPYEQYF	TGTGCCAGCTCACCATCTTTGGGACAGGGTCCCTACGAGCAGTACTTC
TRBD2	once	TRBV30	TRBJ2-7	CAWSARGGMMNYEQYF	TGTGCCTGGAGTGCCCGGGGGGGGATGATGAACTACGAGCAGTACTTC
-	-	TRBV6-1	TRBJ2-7	CASSSTPTYEQYF	TGTGCCAGCAGTTCGACTCCTACCTACGAGCAGTACTTC
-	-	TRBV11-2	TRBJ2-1	CASGREGLAYNEQFF	TGTGCCAGCGGACGAGAAGGACTGGCCTACAATGAGCAGTTCTTC
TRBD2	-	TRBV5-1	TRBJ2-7	CASSLGLALKAYEQYF	TGCGCCAGCAGCTTGGGACTAGCGCTTAAAGCCTACGAGCAGTACTTC
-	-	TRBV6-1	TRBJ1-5	CASSQREGNQPQHF	TGTGCCAGCAGCCAAAGGGAGGGTAATCAGCCCCAGCATTTT
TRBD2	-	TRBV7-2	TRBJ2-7	CASSHGTSGGRYEQYF	TGTGCCAGCAGCCACGGGACTAGCGGAGGACGCTACGAGCAGTACTTC
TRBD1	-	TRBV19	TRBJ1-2	CASERQGTNYGYTF	TGTGCCAGCGAGAGACAGGGGACTAACTATGGCTACACCTTC
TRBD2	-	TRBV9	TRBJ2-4	CASSVASGASKNIQYF	TGTGCCAGCAGCGTAGCTAGCGGAGCCTCTAAAAACATTCAGTACTTC
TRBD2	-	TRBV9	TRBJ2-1	CASSREVGYNEQFF	TGTGCCAGCAGTCGGGAGGTAGGATACAATGAGCAGTTCTTC
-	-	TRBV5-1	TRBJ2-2	CASSPWMSSSGSNTGELFF	TGCGCCAGCAGCCCTTGGATGAGTAGCTCCGGGTCGAACACCGGGGAGCTGTTTTTT
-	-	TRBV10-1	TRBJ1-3	CASSESRSHSGNTIYF	TGCGCCAGCAGTGAGTCGAGGAGTCACTCTGGAAACACCATATATTTT
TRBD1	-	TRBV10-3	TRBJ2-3	CAIRRLQGKTDTQYF	TGTGCCATCAGGCGATTACAGGGGAAGACAGATACGCAGTATTTT
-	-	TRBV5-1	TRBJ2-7	CASSWASGEQYF	TGCGCCAGCAGCTGGGCCTCTGGGGAGCAGTACTTC
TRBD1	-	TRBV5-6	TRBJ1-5	CASSLGQGGSPRGNQPQHF	TGTGCCAGCAGCTTGGGACAGGGGGGATCCCCGAGGGGCAATCAGCCCCAGCATTTT
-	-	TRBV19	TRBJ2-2	CASRRKVLEPNTGELFF	TGTGCCAGTAGAAGGAAGGTACTAGAGCCGAACACCGGGGAGCTGTTTTTT
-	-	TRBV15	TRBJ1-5	CATTPPVWRNIRGPQHF	TGTGCCACCACCCCCCCCGTGTGGAGGAACATCAGGGGGCCCCAGCATTTT
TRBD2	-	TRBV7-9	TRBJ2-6	CASSPPGLAGAGANVLTF	TGTGCCAGCAGCCCACCGGGACTAGCGGGAGCTGGGGCCAACGTCCTGACTTTC
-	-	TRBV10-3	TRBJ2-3	CAISNTNTQYF	TGTGCCATCAGTAACACGAATACGCAGTATTTT
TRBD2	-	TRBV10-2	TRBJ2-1	CASKWTSGTYNEQFF	TGCGCCAGCAAGTGGACTAGCGGGACCTACAATGAGCAGTTCTTC
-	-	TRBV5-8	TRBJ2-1	CASSLVGNNEQFF	TGTGCCAGCAGCTTGGTGGGCAACAATGAGCAGTTCTTC
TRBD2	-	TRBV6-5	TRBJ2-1	CASSGLADYNEQFF	TGTGCCAGCAGCGGACTAGCGGACTACAATGAGCAGTTCTTC
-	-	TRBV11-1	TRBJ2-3	CASSLVVGSATDTQYF	TGTGCCAGCAGCTTAGTGGTTGGTAGCGCCACAGATACGCAGTATTTT
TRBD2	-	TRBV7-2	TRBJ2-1	CASSPSGEVGQFF	TGTGCCAGCAGCCCGAGCGGGGAGGTAGGGCAGTTCTTC
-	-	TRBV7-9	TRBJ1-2	CASSSLSTATGYTF	TGTGCCAGCAGCTCTCTGTCGACTGCTACTGGCTACACCTTC
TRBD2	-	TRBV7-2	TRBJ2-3	CASSLVGGPPDTQYF	TGTGCCAGCAGCTTAGTGGGAGGGCCCCCAGATACGCAGTATTTT
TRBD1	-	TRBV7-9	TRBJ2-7	CASFNLGTGSYEQYF	TGTGCCAGCTTCAATCTCGGGACAGGGTCCTACGAGCAGTACTTC
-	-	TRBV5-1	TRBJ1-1	CASRGETEAFF	TGCGCCAGCAGAGGGGAAACTGAAGCTTTCTTT
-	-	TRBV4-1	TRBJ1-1	CASSFTRVENTEAFF	TGCGCCAGCAGCTTCACACGGGTCGAGAACACTGAAGCTTTCTTT
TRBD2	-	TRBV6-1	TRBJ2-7	CASRKTSGTAYEQYF	TGTGCCAGCAGGAAGACTAGCGGGACAGCGTACGAGCAGTACTTC
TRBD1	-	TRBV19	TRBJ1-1	CASKDRVGAEAFF	TGTGCCAGTAAAGACAGGGTTGGCGCTGAAGCTTTCTTT
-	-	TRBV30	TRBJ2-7	CAWSVGGSYEQYF	TGTGCCTGGAGTGTAGGGGGTTCCTACGAGCAGTACTTC
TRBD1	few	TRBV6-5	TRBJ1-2	CASRLLLYRGSGYTF	TGTGCCAGCAGGTTACTATTGTACAGGGGAAGTGGCTACACCTTC